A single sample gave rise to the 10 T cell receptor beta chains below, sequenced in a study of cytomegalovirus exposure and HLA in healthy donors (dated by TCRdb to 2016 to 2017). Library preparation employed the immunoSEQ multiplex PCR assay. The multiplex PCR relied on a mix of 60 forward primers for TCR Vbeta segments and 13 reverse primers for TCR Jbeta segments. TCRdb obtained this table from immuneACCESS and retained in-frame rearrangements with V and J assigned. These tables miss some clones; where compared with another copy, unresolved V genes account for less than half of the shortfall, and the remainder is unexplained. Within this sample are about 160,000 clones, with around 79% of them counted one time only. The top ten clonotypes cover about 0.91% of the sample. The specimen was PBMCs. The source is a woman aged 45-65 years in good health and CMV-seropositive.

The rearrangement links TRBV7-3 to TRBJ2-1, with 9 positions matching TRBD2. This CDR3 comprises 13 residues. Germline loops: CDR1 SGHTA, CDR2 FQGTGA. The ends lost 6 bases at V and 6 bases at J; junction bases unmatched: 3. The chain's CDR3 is CASSMGLANEQFF. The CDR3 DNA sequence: TGTGCCAGCAGTATGGGACTAGCCAATGAGCAGTTCTTC.

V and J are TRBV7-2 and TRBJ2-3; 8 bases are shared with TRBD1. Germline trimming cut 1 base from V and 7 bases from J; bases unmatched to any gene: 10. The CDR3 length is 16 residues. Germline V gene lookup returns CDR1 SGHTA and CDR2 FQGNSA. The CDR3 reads CASSLGSGGAINTQYF. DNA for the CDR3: TGTGCCAGCAGCTTAGGATCAGGGGGCGCGATAAATACGCAGTATTTT.

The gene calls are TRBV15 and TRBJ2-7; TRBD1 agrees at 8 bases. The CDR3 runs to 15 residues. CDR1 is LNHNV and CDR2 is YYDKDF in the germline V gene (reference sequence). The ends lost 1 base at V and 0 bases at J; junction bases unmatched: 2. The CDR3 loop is CATSRGQGPSYEQYF. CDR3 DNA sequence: TGTGCCACCAGCAGAGGACAGGGGCCCTCCTACGAGCAGTACTTC.

The CDR3 loop is CASNSQTGSGGELFF. The CDR3 DNA sequence: TGCGCCAGCAACTCACAGACAGGGTCGGGCGGGGAGCTGTTTTTT. This sequence joins TRBV5-1 and TRBJ2-2; 7 bases map to TRBD1. Germline-derived CDR1 and CDR2 are SGHRS and YFSETQ. The CDR3 loop spans 15 amino acids. Germline trimming cut 6 bases from V and 7 bases from J; bases unmatched to any gene: 12.

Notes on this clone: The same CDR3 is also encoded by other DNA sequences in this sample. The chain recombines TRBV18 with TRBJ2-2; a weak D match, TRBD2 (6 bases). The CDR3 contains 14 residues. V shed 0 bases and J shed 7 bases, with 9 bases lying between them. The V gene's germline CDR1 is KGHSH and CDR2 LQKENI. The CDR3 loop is CASSPPSGGGELFF. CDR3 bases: TGTGCCAGCTCACCACCTAGCGGAGGCGGGGAGCTGTTTTTT.

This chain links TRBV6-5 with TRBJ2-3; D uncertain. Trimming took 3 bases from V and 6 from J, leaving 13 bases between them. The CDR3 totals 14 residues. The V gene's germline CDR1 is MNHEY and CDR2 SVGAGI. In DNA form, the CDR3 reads TGTGCCAGCAGTTATGCCCGAGAGGAGGATACGCAGTATTTT. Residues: CASSYAREEDTQYF.

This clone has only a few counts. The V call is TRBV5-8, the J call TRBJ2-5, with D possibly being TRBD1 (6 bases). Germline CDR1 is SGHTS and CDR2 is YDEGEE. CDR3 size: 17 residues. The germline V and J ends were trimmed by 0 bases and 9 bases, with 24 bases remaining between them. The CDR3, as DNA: TGTGCCAGCAGCTTGGCCGCTCCCGGGACACCCTCCATGGCCCAGTACTTC. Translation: CASSLAAPGTPSMAQYF.

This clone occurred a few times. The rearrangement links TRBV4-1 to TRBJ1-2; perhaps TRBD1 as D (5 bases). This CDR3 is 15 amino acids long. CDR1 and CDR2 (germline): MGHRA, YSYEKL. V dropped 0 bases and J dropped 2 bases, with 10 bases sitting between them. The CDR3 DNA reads TGCGCCAGCAGCCAAGATATCCCAGGGAACTATGGCTACACCTTC. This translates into CASSQDIPGNYGYTF.

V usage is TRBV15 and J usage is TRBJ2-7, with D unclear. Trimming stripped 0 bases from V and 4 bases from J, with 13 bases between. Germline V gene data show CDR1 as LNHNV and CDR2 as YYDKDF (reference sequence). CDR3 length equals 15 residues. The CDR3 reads CATSRDRNSLYEQYF. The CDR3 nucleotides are TGTGCCACCAGCAGAGATCGTAACAGTCTATACGAGCAGTACTTC.

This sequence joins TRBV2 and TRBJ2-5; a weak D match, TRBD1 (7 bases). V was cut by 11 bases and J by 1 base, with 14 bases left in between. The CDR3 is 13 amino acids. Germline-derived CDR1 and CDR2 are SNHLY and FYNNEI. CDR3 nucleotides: TGTGCCTCCAGGGGGGACTTCCAAGAGACCCAGTACTTC. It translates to CASRGDFQETQYF.